Shown below are 10 T cell receptor beta chains from a single sample sequenced in a study of CD8 T cells in Susac syndrome. RNA amounts of roughly 0.5 to 1 ug underwent reverse transcription with random hexamers. One entry per CDR3 protein, called by TCRdb with MiXCR from the immunoSEQ multiplex PCR reads. Of some 150,000 distinct CDR3 sequences listed, more than 90% are singletons. Sequencing input: CD4+ T cells from PBMCs. These receptors were taken from a human donor with Susac syndrome.

The V gene is TRBV6-5, the J gene TRBJ2-7, with 7 nucleotides matching TRBD2. J lost 9 bases, V lost 0 bases, and 8 bases had no gene match. The germline V gene has CDR1 MNHEY and CDR2 SVGAGI. The CDR3 is 14 amino acids. Here the CDR3 DNA reads TGTGCCAGCAGTTACTCGAGGGAGGGCTTTTCGCAGTACTTC. Amino acids: CASSYSREGFSQYF.

The chain recombines TRBV29-1 with TRBJ1-2; D not certain. CDR3 length: 12 amino acids. The ends were cut back, 8 bases at V and 4 bases at J, with 14 bases in the middle. Per the germline V gene, CDR1 is SQVTM and CDR2 is ANQGSEA. In DNA, the CDR3 is TGCAGCACCCTTGCTGGTAGCTATGGCTACACCTTC. Translated, it gives CSTLAGSYGYTF.

This chain uses TRBV12-3 or TRBV12-4 with TRBJ2-6, with D perhaps given as TRBD1 or TRBD2 (5 bases each). V was trimmed by 3 bases and J by 2 bases, leaving 8 bases between them. The CDR3 loop spans 15 amino acids. CDR3 amino acids: CASSFMGAGANVLTF. CDR3 sequence (DNA): TGTGCCAGCAGTTTTATGGGGGCTGGGGCCAACGTCCTGACTTTC.

This clonotype was detected only once. This sequence joins TRBV7-9 and TRBJ1-2; TRBD1 matches at 8 bases. CDR1 is SEHNR, CDR2 FQNEAQ, per germline (reference sequence). V lost 5 bases and J lost 7; bases outside the gene matches: 3. The CDR3 totals 12 residues. CDR3 region: CASSRDRSGYTF. CDR3 coding DNA: TGTGCCAGCAGCCGGGACAGGAGTGGCTACACCTTC.

The chain links TRBV15 to TRBJ1-1; D not certain. V shed 5 bases and J shed 6 bases, with 13 bases lying between them. Germline-derived CDR1 and CDR2 are LNHNV and YYDKDF (reference sequence). The length of the CDR3 is 13 residues. The CDR3 protein is CATSPSLQSEAFF. CDR3 nucleotide sequence: TGTGCCACCAGCCCCTCACTCCAATCTGAAGCTTTCTTT.

V gene TRBV20-1 combines with J gene TRBJ1-2; the D gene is possibly TRBD1 (5 bases). Trimming left V 6 bases short and J 4 bases short, with 18 bases between. The germline CDR1 and CDR2 sequences are DFQATT and SNEGSKA (reference sequence). This CDR3 spans 14 amino acids. Here the CDR3 reads CSAPPGGNPYGYTF. The CDR3 region has the DNA TGCAGTGCCCCTCCGGGGGGTAATCCCTATGGCTACACCTTC.

This sequence joins TRBV20-1 and TRBJ1-3; D might be TRBD1 (6 bases). Germline-derived CDR1 and CDR2 are DFQATT and SNEGSKA (reference sequence). The CDR3 consists of 16 residues. V was shortened by 1 base and J by 0 bases, with 13 bases between the two germline ends. The CDR3 loop is CSARVRTVSSGNTIYF. Written as DNA, the CDR3 is TGCAGTGCTAGAGTTCGGACAGTTAGCTCTGGAAACACCATATATTTT.

This sequence joins TRBV6-6 and TRBJ1-4; TRBD1 is a possible D gene (6 bases). Germline lookup yields CDR1 MNHNY and CDR2 SVGAGI (reference sequence). CDR3 length: 14 residues. Trimming cost V 5 bases and J 5 bases, with 12 bases left between them. This chain's CDR3 is CASSQDSGNEKLFF. CDR3 DNA sequence: TGTGCCAGCAGTCAGGACAGCGGGAATGAAAAACTGTTTTTT.

The V gene is TRBV3-1, the J gene TRBJ2-7; D gene unclear. Germline-derived CDR1 and CDR2 are LGHDT and YNNKEL (reference sequence). The CDR3 length is 13 residues. Trimming took 3 bases from V and 3 from J, leaving 9 bases between them. CDR3 loop: CASSHRADYEQYF. In nucleotides, the CDR3 is TGTGCCAGCAGCCACCGGGCCGACTACGAGCAGTACTTC.

V gene TRBV28 combines with J gene TRBJ2-2, with 11 bases matching TRBD1. This CDR3 contains 16 residues. Unmatched junction bases numbered 7, after V lost 5 bases and J lost 5 bases. Germline CDR1 MDHEN, CDR2 SYDVKM. CDR3 DNA sequence: TGTGCCAGCAGTCCTCCCGGGACAGGGGGAACCGGGGAGCTGTTTTTT. This translates into CASSPPGTGGTGELFF. The full variable domain, its missing parts supplied by reference TRBV28 and TRBJ2-2, is DVKVTQSSRYLVKRTGEKVFLECVQDMDHENMFWYRQDPGLGLRLIYFSYDVKMKEKGDIPEGYSVSREKKERFSLILESASTNQTSMYLCASSPPGTGGTGELFFGEGSRLTVL.